The 32 T cell receptor beta chains listed next were all sequenced from one sample in a study of blood T cell repertoires in COVID-19. This table comes from immunoSEQ multiplex PCR, and its TCRdb copy is limited to in-frame clones, with some not included. The sample comprises 350,000 to 450,000 clones, 75% to 90% of which are singletons, and around 1.1% rests with the top ten. The sequenced material came from PBMCs or T cells enriched from blood (not recorded which). The receptors stem from a man aged 25 to 40 who had recovered from COVID-19.

Comments on this clone: In the same sample, other DNA sequences code for this CDR3. V gene TRBV18 combines with J gene TRBJ1-1; possible D gene TRBD1, 5 bases. V lost 3 bases to trimming and J lost 1 base, with 9 bases between them. Looked up from germline, CDR1 is KGHSH and CDR2 is LQKENI. CDR3 length equals 14 residues. The chain's CDR3 is CASSPRQGNTEAFF. As DNA, the CDR3 is TGTGCCAGCTCACCCAGGCAGGGGAACACTGAAGCTTTCTTT.

The sample holds one count of this clone. The chain employs TRBV29-1 and TRBJ2-2; D is possibly TRBD2 (5 bases). Germline CDR1 reads SQVTM; CDR2 reads ANQGSEA. V was trimmed by 6 bases and J by 2 bases, leaving 10 bases between them. The CDR3 runs 13 residues. The CDR3 is CSVGRTNTGELFF. The CDR3 nucleotides are TGCAGCGTGGGAAGGACTAACACCGGGGAGCTGTTTTTT.

The chain's CDR3 is CASPTGPYEQYF. In DNA form, the CDR3 reads TGTGCCAGCCCAACAGGCCCCTACGAGCAGTACTTC. The chain couples TRBV12-3 or TRBV12-4 to TRBJ2-7; perhaps TRBD1 as D (5 bases). CDR3 length equals 12 residues. Deletions cut 8 bases from V and 2 bases from J, with 10 bases between.

The rearrangement uses TRBV27 and TRBJ2-7, with a possible D match to TRBD1 (6 bases). The CDR3 length is 16 residues. Germline loops: CDR1 MNHEY, CDR2 SMNVEV (reference sequence). The germline V and J ends were trimmed by 0 bases and 4 bases, with 16 bases remaining between them. CDR3 residues: CASSLSGDRTLYEQYF. The CDR3, as DNA: TGTGCCAGCAGTTTATCGGGAGACAGGACCCTGTACGAGCAGTACTTC.

Points on this clone: Other DNA sequences in this specimen translate into the identical CDR3. The CDR3 nucleotides read TGCGCCAGCAGCCTCGGGACAGGCCAAGAGACCCAGTACTTC. As protein: CASSLGTGQETQYF. This chain links TRBV5-1 with TRBJ2-5; TRBD1 matches at 8 bases. CDR1 SGHRS and CDR2 YFSETQ come from the germline V gene. The CDR3 contains 14 residues. The junction had 3 bases not matched to a gene; V was cut back by 4 bases and J by 1 base.

This chain uses TRBV9 with TRBJ2-5; no reliable D call. In germline, CDR1 is SGDLS, CDR2 YYNGEE. CDR3 length: 13 amino acids. V shed 0 bases and J shed 3 bases, with 6 bases lying between them. The CDR3 DNA sequence: TGTGCCAGCAGCGTAGTGCCAGAAGAGACCCAGTACTTC. Its translation is CASSVVPEETQYF.

The chain links TRBV24-1 to TRBJ1-1; 9 positions agree with TRBD1. Germline V lookup: CDR1 KGHDR, CDR2 SFDVKD. The CDR3 is 14 residues long. J was trimmed by 7 bases and V by 3 bases; bases with no gene match: 5. DNA for the CDR3: TGTGCCACCAGTGATCCGGGACAGGGAGTTGAAGCTTTCTTT. Its translation: CATSDPGQGVEAFF.

The rearrangement links TRBV19 to TRBJ2-4, with TRBD2 matching 8 bases. From germline, CDR1 is LNHDA and CDR2 SQIVND (reference sequence). The trim removed 6 bases at V and 5 bases at J, leaving 6 bases unmatched. This CDR3 is built from 14 residues. CDR3 region: CASSRELAENIQYF. CDR3 nucleotides: TGTGCCAGTAGCCGGGAACTAGCGGAAAACATTCAGTACTTC.

This clone has just a few counts. The chain couples TRBV9 to TRBJ2-2; D is perhaps TRBD1 (5 bases). Germline CDR1 reads SGDLS; CDR2 reads YYNGEE. The CDR3 sequence is 15 residues long. With 0 bases removed from V and 4 bases from J, the gap between germline ends came to 10 bases. Here the CDR3 reads CASSVAAGRTGELFF. DNA for the CDR3: TGTGCCAGCAGCGTAGCGGCAGGGCGCACCGGGGAGCTGTTTTTT.

The chain links TRBV5-1 to TRBJ2-7, with 8 positions matching TRBD1. With 3 bases clipped from V and 4 bases from J, the junction kept 6 bases outside the gene matches. The CDR3 covers 14 residues. Germline V gives CDR1 SGHRS, CDR2 YFSETQ. The CDR3 DNA sequence: TGCGCCAGCAGCTACGGACAGGGAGGTTACGAGCAGTACTTC. Translation: CASSYGQGGYEQYF.

The chain uses TRBV5-1 and TRBJ2-3; 10 nucleotides align to TRBD2. J was trimmed by 0 bases and V by 7 bases; bases with no gene match: 5. Germline CDR1 and CDR2: SGHRS and YFSETQ. The CDR3 consists of 15 residues. This CDR3 is CASGGLADSTDTQYF. The CDR3 DNA sequence: TGCGCCAGCGGTGGACTAGCGGATAGCACAGATACGCAGTATTTT.

This rearrangement joins TRBV6-1 to TRBJ1-1, with D possibly being TRBD1 (6 bases). With 3 bases removed from V and 3 bases from J, the gap between germline ends came to 11 bases. Germline values: CDR1 MNHNS, CDR2 SASEGT. This CDR3 is built from 14 residues. The CDR3 loop reads CASSDTTGYTEAFF. The CDR3 DNA reads TGTGCCAGCAGTGATACGACAGGCTACACTGAAGCTTTCTTT.

The chain is built from TRBV4-2 and TRBJ2-5, with TRBD2 matching over 7 bases. CDR3 length: 14 residues. V dropped 4 bases and J dropped 5; count of bases not matched to a gene: 7. The germline gives CDR1 LGHNA, CDR2 YNFKEQ. CDR3 DNA: TGTGCCAGCAGCCCAAGCGGGAAGGATGAGACCCAGTACTTC. It translates to CASSPSGKDETQYF.

The V and J genes are TRBV18 and TRBJ2-7; D might be TRBD1 (6 bases). V lost 3 bases, J lost 6 bases, and 9 bases lay in between. Germline V gene data show CDR1 as KGHSH and CDR2 as LQKENI. The CDR3 runs 12 residues. The CDR3 spells CASSPDSFEQYF. CDR3 sequence (DNA): TGTGCCAGCTCACCGGACAGTTTCGAGCAGTACTTC. Using reference TRBV18 and TRBJ2-7 for the parts outside the CDR3, the full variable domain is NAGVMQNPRHLVRRRGQEARLRCSPMKGHSHVYWYRQLPEEGLKFMVYLQKENIIDESGMPKERFSAEFPKEGPSILRIQQVVRGDSAAYFCASSPDSFEQYFGPGTRLTVT.

CDR3 protein: CAWSVQGPTQYF. The CDR3 bases are TGTGCCTGGAGTGTACAGGGTCCGACCCAGTACTTC. The chain recombines TRBV30 with TRBJ2-5, with a weak D call TRBD1 (6 bases). The V end was cut by 0 bases, the J end by 7 bases, with 9 bases between. The V gene's germline CDR1 is GTSNPN and CDR2 SVGIG (reference sequence). The CDR3 covers 12 residues.

The chain has TRBV5-1 and TRBJ2-4, with 10 nucleotides matching TRBD1. V was pared by 5 bases and J by 1 base, with 3 bases of the junction left unmatched. The CDR3 consists of 15 residues. CDR1 SGHRS and CDR2 YFSETQ come from the germline V gene. In nucleotides, the CDR3 is TGCGCCAGCAGTTCGGGACAGGGGGCCAAAAACATTCAGTACTTC. Its translation is CASSSGQGAKNIQYF.

The chain links TRBV27 to TRBJ2-3; 8 bases are shared with TRBD1. Germline V gene data show CDR1 as MNHEY and CDR2 as SMNVEV (reference sequence). The junction had 7 bases not matched to a gene; V was cut back by 5 bases and J by 0 bases. The CDR3 runs to 16 residues. The CDR3 DNA sequence: TGTGCCAGCAGTCCCGTGGGACAGGCTAGCACAGATACGCAGTATTTT. This gives the protein CASSPVGQASTDTQYF.

This chain links TRBV11-2 with TRBJ2-3, with D unresolved. This CDR3 contains 13 residues. Trimming took 3 bases from V and 2 from J, leaving 6 bases between them. The germline V gene encodes CDR1 SGHAT and CDR2 FQNNGV. CDR3 loop: CASSFEHTDTQYF. In DNA, the CDR3 is TGTGCCAGCAGCTTCGAGCACACAGATACGCAGTATTTT.

The chain joins TRBV19 to TRBJ2-7, with 7 bases fitting TRBD1. The CDR3 sequence is 13 residues long. Germline values: CDR1 LNHDA, CDR2 SQIVND (reference sequence). The J segment lost 1 base and the V segment lost 5 bases, leaving 2 bases of the junction unmatched. The CDR3: CASSRDRSYEQYF. The CDR3 region has the DNA TGTGCCAGTAGTCGGGACAGATCCTACGAGCAGTACTTC. The full variable domain, with the rest looked up from reference TRBV19 and TRBJ2-7, is DGGITQSPKYLFRKEGQNVTLSCEQNLNHDAMYWYRQDPGQGLRLIYYSQIVNDFQKGDIAEGYSVSREKKESFPLTVTSAQKNPTAFYLCASSRDRSYEQYFGPGTRLTVT.

This clone has only a few counts. This chain connects TRBV10-2 to TRBJ2-7, with 9 bases aligning to TRBD1. This CDR3 has 13 residues. Germline lookup yields CDR1 WSHSY and CDR2 SAAADI. Trimming removed 6 bases from V and 6 bases from J; junction bases left unmatched: 6. The CDR3 region is CASSRDRVSEQYF. Here the CDR3 DNA reads TGCGCCAGCAGCCGGGACAGGGTTTCCGAGCAGTACTTC.

The rearrangement joins TRBV5-1 to TRBJ2-7, with D perhaps TRBD1 (6 bases). This CDR3 spans 16 amino acids. The V end was cut by 5 bases, the J end by 1 base, with 19 bases between. CDR1 SGHRS and CDR2 YFSETQ come from the germline V gene. The chain's CDR3 is CASRPSGTSDSYEQYF. DNA of the CDR3: TGCGCCAGCAGACCCAGTGGGACATCAGATTCCTACGAGCAGTACTTC.

The count of this clone is one. J is TRBJ2-7 and V is TRBV6-5; a weak D match, TRBD1 (6 bases). The length of the CDR3 is 13 residues. Germline V lookup: CDR1 MNHEY, CDR2 SVGAGI. The V end lost 5 bases, the J end lost 7 bases, and 15 bases lay between the germline ends. The CDR3 DNA reads as TGTGCCAGCAGTACGACAGGCTCGGGGGAGCAGTACTTC. Translated: CASSTTGSGEQYF.

The genes are TRBV27 and TRBJ2-7; D not resolved. The V end lost 4 bases, the J end lost 7 bases, and 14 bases lay between the germline ends. Germline V gene sequence: CDR1 MNHEY, CDR2 SMNVEV (reference sequence). The CDR3 runs 13 residues. CDR3 sequence reads: CASSYPPYVEQYF. The CDR3 nucleotides read TGTGCCAGCAGTTACCCACCCTACGTGGAGCAGTACTTC.

The chain is built from TRBV3-1 (or the pseudogene TRBV3-2) and TRBJ2-5; TRBD2 agrees at 11 bases. J lost 2 bases, V lost 2 bases, and 10 bases had no gene match. Germline V CDR1 and CDR2: LGHDT, YNNKEL (reference sequence). This CDR3 contains 18 residues. The DNA for the CDR3 is TGTGCCAGCAGCCAATGGGGGACTAGCGGCCAAGATCAAGAGACCCAGTACTTC. Its protein is CASSQWGTSGQDQETQYF.

V usage is TRBV19 and J usage is TRBJ2-7; 10 bases align to TRBD1. The CDR3 is 14 amino acids. Germline V gives CDR1 LNHDA, CDR2 SQIVND (reference sequence). Unmatched junction bases numbered 2, after V lost 0 bases and J lost 6 bases. CDR3 in amino acids: CASSIDDRGLEQYF. Written as DNA, the CDR3 is TGTGCCAGTAGTATAGATGACAGGGGGCTCGAGCAGTACTTC.

V usage is TRBV3-1 (or the pseudogene TRBV3-2) and J usage is TRBJ1-2, with a weak D call TRBD1 (5 bases). The V end was cut by 3 bases, the J end by 4 bases, with 18 bases between. Germline V gene data show CDR1 as LGHDT and CDR2 as YNNKEL (reference sequence). The CDR3 spans 16 residues. DNA of the CDR3: TGTGCCAGCAGCCAGTTCCGGGGGAGGGGAGGCTATGGCTACACCTTC. Protein sequence: CASSQFRGRGGYGYTF.

The genes are TRBV9 and TRBJ2-2; 7 positions match TRBD2. Germline CDR1 and CDR2: SGDLS and YYNGEE. The trim removed 4 bases at V and 0 bases at J, leaving 6 bases unmatched. The CDR3 length is 16 residues. The CDR3 DNA reads TGTGCCAGCAGCCCGATGGGGGGGGCGAACACCGGGGAGCTGTTTTTT. It encodes CASSPMGGANTGELFF.

This clone was counted a single time. The V gene is TRBV7-2, the J gene TRBJ2-2, with TRBD1 matching 8 bases. CDR1 and CDR2 (germline): SGHTA, FQGNSA. Trimming cost V 10 bases and J 2 bases; bases outside gene matches: 6. The CDR3 consists of 14 residues. The CDR3 nucleotides read TGTGCCACAAGACAGGGGATCAACACCGGGGAGCTGTTTTTT. It codes for CATRQGINTGELFF.

The chain recombines TRBV6-1 with TRBJ2-2, with 7 bases matching TRBD2. CDR1 and CDR2 from the germline V gene are MNHNS and SASEGT. Trimming cost V 4 bases and J 1 base; bases outside gene matches: 6. The CDR3 runs to 16 residues. The CDR3 DNA is TGTGCCAGCAGTGTAAATCCTAGCGGGAACACCGGGGAGCTGTTTTTT. Amino acids: CASSVNPSGNTGELFF.

V usage is TRBV6-5 and J usage is TRBJ1-2; D call uncertain. The CDR3 contains 10 residues. Trimming removed 5 bases from V and 5 bases from J, with 3 bases in between. CDR1 is MNHEY and CDR2 is SVGAGI in the germline V gene. The CDR3 region is CASSLYGYTF. The CDR3 nucleotides are TGTGCCAGCAGTCTATATGGCTACACCTTC.

This rearrangement joins TRBV5-5 to TRBJ2-7; TRBD2 matches at 10 bases. The CDR3 covers 15 residues. With V trimmed by 5 bases and J by 6 bases, 11 bases remained unmatched. The germline V gene encodes CDR1 SGHKS and CDR2 YYEKEE (reference sequence). CDR3 sequence: CASSALAGVSGEQYF. CDR3 nucleotide sequence: TGTGCCAGCAGTGCCCTAGCGGGAGTGTCAGGCGAGCAGTACTTC.

V and J are TRBV14 and TRBJ2-5; 7 nucleotides align to TRBD2. J lost 9 bases, V lost 1 base, and 5 bases had no gene match. The CDR3 runs 13 residues. Germline-derived CDR1 and CDR2 are SGHDN and FVKESK. The CDR3: CASSQVYGGAQYF. CDR3 coding DNA: TGTGCCAGCAGCCAAGTGTATGGGGGGGCCCAGTACTTC.